Below, 10 T cell receptor beta chains from the same sample are listed, as sequenced in a study of shared T cell receptors in the human thymus. Sequencing was performed with immunoSEQ multiplex PCR; in TCRdb, only in-frame clones are kept and a portion is missing. The table records under 850,000 clones, roughly 90% of them present only once. The same specimen was also included in a second study, on human thymus T cells.

Sequencing was done on a sample of thymocytes. These receptors all stem from a boy under two years old with a congenital heart defect.

The chain couples TRBV7-6 to TRBJ2-5; maybe TRBD2 (5 bases). This CDR3 is 15 amino acids long. Germline CDR1 is SGHVS and CDR2 is FNYEAQ. V lost 2 bases, J lost 2 bases, and 12 bases lay in between. The chain's CDR3 is CASSLIARTQETQYF. CDR3 coding DNA: TGTGCCAGCAGCTTAATAGCGCGAACGCAAGAGACCCAGTACTTC.

The rearrangement links TRBV11-2 to TRBJ1-3; TRBD1 agrees at 8 bases. CDR3 size: 15 residues. The V gene end was trimmed by 6 bases and the J gene end by 3 bases; junction bases not matched to a gene: 7. CDR1 SGHAT and CDR2 FQNNGV come from the germline V gene. The CDR3: CASSHRQGIGNTIYF. In DNA, the CDR3 is TGTGCCAGCAGTCATCGACAGGGGATTGGAAACACCATATATTTT.

The J gene is TRBJ1-5, the V gene TRBV28; 9 bases match TRBD1. The germline gives CDR1 MDHEN, CDR2 SYDVKM. The CDR3 covers 19 residues. The trim removed 4 bases at V and 2 bases at J, leaving 15 bases unmatched. The CDR3 spells CASSSPGQGRGLGNQPQHF. The CDR3 coding sequence is TGTGCCAGCAGTTCTCCGGGACAGGGTAGGGGTTTGGGCAATCAGCCCCAGCATTTT.

The chain uses TRBV12-5 and TRBJ1-2; TRBD1 is a possible D gene (5 bases). Per the germline V gene, CDR1 is LGHNT and CDR2 is FRNRAP. The CDR3 extends over 17 amino acids. V lost 1 base to trimming and J lost 3 bases, with 18 bases between them. The CDR3 bases are TGTGCTAGTGGTTTGGGCCGGGAAAGGGACTTAGACTATGGCTACACCTTC. Translating gives CASGLGRERDLDYGYTF. The full variable domain, with the rest looked up from reference TRBV12-5 and TRBJ1-2, is DARVTQTPRHKVTEMGQEVTMRCQPILGHNTVFWYRQTMMQGLELLAYFRNRAPLDDSGMPKDRFSAEMPDATLATLKIQPSEPRDSAVYFCASGLGRERDLDYGYTFGSGTRLTVV.

The CDR3 coding sequence is TGTGCCAGCTCACCAAACCGAGGGACAGGGGGGACTGAAGCTTTCTTT. Its translation is CASSPNRGTGGTEAFF. The chain is built from TRBV18 and TRBJ1-1, with 11 nucleotides matching TRBD1. Germline-derived CDR1 and CDR2 are KGHSH and LQKENI. The CDR3 is made up of 16 amino acids. Trimming took 2 bases from V and 5 from J; bases not matched to a gene: 7.

The chain uses TRBV14 and TRBJ2-1; TRBD1 agrees at 7 bases. The J segment lost 5 bases and the V segment lost 0 bases, leaving 10 bases of the junction unmatched. The CDR3 runs 17 residues. From germline, CDR1 is SGHDN and CDR2 FVKESK. This chain's CDR3 is CASSQDLRRGHNNEQFF. The CDR3 DNA reads as TGTGCCAGCAGCCAAGATCTTCGAAGGGGGCACAACAATGAGCAGTTCTTC.

The chain links TRBV27 to TRBJ2-1, with TRBD1 as a possible D gene (6 bases). Germline CDR1 and CDR2: MNHEY and SMNVEV (reference sequence). This CDR3 contains 18 residues. V was trimmed by 2 bases and J by 2 bases, leaving 19 bases between them. The CDR3 loop is CASSLGGPGDPTYNEQFF. The CDR3 DNA reads as TGTGCCAGCAGTTTAGGGGGCCCTGGGGATCCAACCTACAATGAGCAGTTCTTC.

The V and J genes are TRBV5-6 and TRBJ2-1; a weak D match, TRBD2 (6 bases). The length of the CDR3 is 15 residues. V shed 3 bases and J shed 5 bases, with 15 bases lying between them. Germline CDR1 and CDR2: SGHDT and YYEEEE. The DNA for the CDR3 is TGTGCCAGCAGCTATGAGAGCGGGTGGGACAATGAGCAGTTCTTC. Protein product: CASSYESGWDNEQFF.

This chain joins TRBV7-8 and TRBJ2-7; 13 nucleotides align to TRBD2. The CDR3 extends over 14 amino acids. Germline CDR1 SGHVS, CDR2 FQNEAQ. V gave up 5 bases and J gave up 5 bases; unmatched junction bases: 3. Here the CDR3 reads CASSRTSGSDEQYF. The CDR3 DNA reads TGTGCCAGCAGCCGGACTAGCGGGAGTGACGAGCAGTACTTC.

The chain employs TRBV5-4 and TRBJ2-4, with D possibly matching TRBD1 (6 bases). V was clipped by 4 bases and J by 1 base, with 27 bases between them. Germline CDR1 SGHNT, CDR2 YYREEE (reference sequence). The CDR3 runs 20 residues. In DNA, the CDR3 is TGTGCCAGCAGCCCTTGGGTTGGGGGCGTTGGATTATGGGCCAAAAACATTCAGTACTTC. As protein: CASSPWVGGVGLWAKNIQYF.